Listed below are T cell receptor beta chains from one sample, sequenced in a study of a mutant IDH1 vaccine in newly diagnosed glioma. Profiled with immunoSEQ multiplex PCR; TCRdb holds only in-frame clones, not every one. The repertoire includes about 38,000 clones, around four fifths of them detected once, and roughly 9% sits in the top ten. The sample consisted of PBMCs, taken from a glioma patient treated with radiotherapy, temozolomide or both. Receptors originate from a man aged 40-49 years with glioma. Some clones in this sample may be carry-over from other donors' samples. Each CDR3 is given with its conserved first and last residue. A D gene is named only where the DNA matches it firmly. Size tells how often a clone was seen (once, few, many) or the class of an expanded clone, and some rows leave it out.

CAWSPSLQDGTDTQYF	TGTGCCTGGAGTCCTTCCCTGCAGGATGGCACAGATACGCAGTATTTT	.	.	TRBV30	TRBJ2-3
CASSYSVQLYGYTF	TGTGCCAGCAGTTACTCGGTGCAGCTCTATGGCTACACCTTC	.	.	TRBV6-6	TRBJ1-2
CASSLAGVLRGSNEKLFF	TGTGCCAGCAGCTTGGCCGGGGTTCTTCGTGGTTCTAATGAAAAACTGTTTTTT	.	.	TRBV5-5	TRBJ1-4
CASSVPQGAGYEQYF	TGTGCCAGCAGTGTACCTCAGGGGGCAGGTTACGAGCAGTACTTC	once	TRBD1	TRBV28	TRBJ2-7
CASGRLNTEAFF	TGTGCCAGCGGCAGACTGAACACTGAAGCTTTCTTT	.	.	TRBV6-5	TRBJ1-1
CASSGRGTARDYTF	TGTGCCAGCAGCGGTCGCGGAACGGCCCGTGACTACACCTTC	.	.	TRBV14	TRBJ1-2
CASSLGTAYEQYF	TGTGCCAGCAGCTTAGGTACAGCTTACGAGCAGTACTTC	.	.	TRBV7-6	TRBJ2-7
CALSGGLQETQYF	TGTGCCCTGAGCGGGGGCCTCCAAGAGACCCAGTACTTC	.	TRBD2	TRBV30	TRBJ2-5
CASTLDLSNSYEQYF	TGTGCCTCCACATTGGATCTTTCGAACTCCTACGAGCAGTACTTC	medium-sized	.	TRBV6-1	TRBJ2-7
CASSYPTKYNEQFF	TGTGCCAGCAGTTACCCAACCAAATACAATGAGCAGTTCTTC	.	.	TRBV6-5	TRBJ2-1
CASSQGIIETQYF	TGCGCCAGCAGCCAAGGGATTATAGAGACCCAGTACTTC	.	.	TRBV4-1	TRBJ2-5
CASSINYGYTF	TGTGCCAGTAGTATTAACTATGGCTACACCTTC	.	.	TRBV19	TRBJ1-2
CASSIGPLGGRSNQPQHF	TGTGCCAGTAGTATAGGCCCCCTCGGGGGCCGTAGCAATCAGCCCCAGCATTTT	.	.	TRBV19	TRBJ1-5
CASLPGGVDEQYF	TGTGCCAGTCTACCGGGGGGGGTGGACGAGCAGTACTTC	few	TRBD2	TRBV6-4	TRBJ2-7
CASSFGESEAFF	TGTGCCAGCAGCTTTGGGGAGTCCGAAGCTTTCTTT	.	.	TRBV7-9	TRBJ1-1
CASSRDRGINEQFF	TGTGCCAGCAGTCGGGACAGGGGGATAAATGAGCAGTTCTTC	.	TRBD1	TRBV6-5	TRBJ2-1
CASSLRGQGNSPLHF	TGTGCCAGCAGTCTCCGGGGACAGGGTAATTCACCCCTCCACTTT	few	TRBD1	TRBV27	TRBJ1-6
CASSPTDRDGIYEQYF	TGTGCCAGCTCACCAACCGACAGGGATGGAATCTACGAGCAGTACTTC	.	TRBD1	TRBV18	TRBJ2-7
CAPPALKTYEQYF	TGTGCCCCCCCTGCGCTCAAAACCTACGAGCAGTACTTC	.	.	TRBV7-6	TRBJ2-7
CASSRAGGFYEQYF	TGTGCCAGCAGTAGAGCGGGGGGATTCTACGAGCAGTACTTC	.	TRBD2	TRBV14	TRBJ2-7
CAAPSSERGYGYTF	TGCGCCGCACCCTCCTCAGAGCGCGGCTATGGCTACACCTTC	.	.	TRBV10-2	TRBJ1-2
CASSFVGDDMARTF	TGTGCCAGCAGTTTTGTTGGGGATGACATGGCTAGGACCTTC	.	.	TRBV28	TRBJ1-2
CSVARTAEDNEKLFF	TGCAGCGTGGCCCGGACAGCGGAAGATAATGAAAAACTGTTTTTT	.	.	TRBV29-1	TRBJ1-4
CASSQDRGRLYSGANVLTF	TGCGCCAGCAGCCAAGATCGAGGCAGGCTGTACTCTGGGGCCAACGTCCTGACTTTC	.	.	TRBV4-3	TRBJ2-6
CASSQVLGNYGYTF	TGCGCCAGCAGCCAAGTTTTGGGGAACTATGGCTACACCTTC	.	.	TRBV4-1	TRBJ1-2
CASSLGQGASNQPQHF	TGTGCCAGCAGCTTGGGACAGGGGGCTAGCAATCAGCCCCAGCATTTT	.	TRBD1	TRBV5-8	TRBJ1-5
CASRTRGSGDQPQHF	TGTGCCAGCAGGACTAGGGGTTCAGGGGATCAGCCCCAGCATTTT	.	.	TRBV6-6	TRBJ1-5
CASSANYEQYF	TGTGCCAGCAGTGCCAACTACGAGCAGTACTTC	once	.	TRBV25-1	TRBJ2-7
CAWSVLRGAQGTQYF	TGTGCCTGGAGTGTACTGAGGGGGGCCCAGGGGACCCAGTACTTC	.	.	TRBV30	TRBJ2-5